One and the same sample provided the 26 T cell receptor delta chains below, sequenced in a study of gamma-delta chains in newborns, infants, children. TCRdb ran CATT on the reads. The data hold 9,500 to 13,000 delta-chain clones, with around 9% observed a single time. The sequencing input was blood. These receptor sequences come from a child who was a newborn, infant or young child, either healthy, febrile or measles-vaccinated (not recorded which).

A few counts support this clone. The J gene is TRDJ1, the V gene TRDV2; the match to TRDD3 covers 11 bases. The CDR3 contains 17 residues. CDR1 is GEAIGNYY, CDR2 EKD, per germline. Trimming took 6 bases from V and 3 from J; bases not matched to a gene: 14. Here the CDR3 reads CACFRLGDTMNADKLIF. CDR3 DNA sequence: TGTGCCTGTTTTCGCCTGGGGGATACTATGAACGCCGATAAACTCATCTTT.

The chain employs TRDV2 and TRDJ3; 12 bases agree with TRDD3. TCRdb carries no J gene annotation; the J gene was assigned here by matching the DNA with germline. Germline V gives CDR1 GEAIGNYY, CDR2 EKD. This CDR3 is built from 20 residues. V was clipped by 1 base and J by 2 bases; unmatched bases: 8. The CDR3 bases are TGTGCCTGTGACACTCCCGTACTGGGGGATACTACCTGGGACACCCGACAGATGTTTTTC. Protein product: CACDTPVLGDTTWDTRQMFF.

This chain joins TRDV2 and TRDJ1; possible D gene TRDD3, 6 bases. The CDR3 has 18 residues. V was clipped by 4 bases and J by 0 bases, with 23 bases between them. Germline-derived CDR1 and CDR2 are GEAIGNYY and EKD. CDR3 protein: CACDGLVGADEDTDKLIF. The CDR3 coding sequence is TGTGCCTGTGATGGGTTAGTGGGGGCCGACGAAGACACCGATAAACTCATCTTT.

This chain connects TRDV2 to TRDJ2; 11 positions match TRDD3. No J gene is reported in TCRdb; it was inferred here by comparing the DNA with germline. CDR1 and CDR2 from the germline V gene are GEAIGNYY and EKD. The J segment lost 4 bases and the V segment lost 0 bases, leaving 21 bases of the junction unmatched. The CDR3 totals 22 residues. CDR3 sequence: CACDTVLLGVGDTRIPTAQLFF. CDR3 coding DNA: TGTGCCTGTGACACCGTCCTCCTCGGGGTGGGGGATACGCGTATCCCGACAGCACAACTCTTCTTT.

This clone was detected only a few times. V is TRDV2 and J is TRDJ1; 12 bases fit TRDD3. In germline, CDR1 is GEAIGNYY, CDR2 EKD. V dropped 3 bases and J dropped 2; count of bases not matched to a gene: 12. CDR3 length: 18 amino acids. The CDR3 nucleotides read TGTGCCTGTGACGCCGTACTGGGGGATACCCGTACAACCGATAAACTCATCTTT. Encoded protein: CACDAVLGDTRTTDKLIF.

A few counts support this clone. Since a much larger clone is just one base distant, this may be a read error. The CDR3 DNA reads TGTGCCTGTGACACCGTGGGGGACACCAATAAACTCATCTTT. It is translated as CACDTVGDTNKLIF. The chain is built from TRDV2 and TRDJ1; 7 bases match TRDD3. The CDR3 sequence is 14 residues long. CDR1 and CDR2 from the germline V gene are GEAIGNYY and EKD.

This clone was seen a few times. V is TRDV2 and J is TRDJ3; D not resolved. Per the germline V gene, CDR1 is GEAIGNYY and CDR2 is EKD. V lost 0 bases, J lost 6 bases, and 8 bases lay in between. The CDR3 loop spans 15 amino acids. CDR3 nucleotides: TGTGCCTGTGACACCGTAGGTGAGGACACCCGACAGATGTTTTTC. Its protein is CACDTVGEDTRQMFF.

This clone appeared a few times. This may be a read error, as it is one base from a much larger clone. The sample carries other DNA sequences with the same CDR3. The chain has TRDV2 and TRDJ1; 10 nucleotides line up with TRDD3. The CDR3 is made up of 17 amino acids. Germline V CDR1 and CDR2: GEAIGNYY, EKD. CDR3 nucleotides: TGCGCCTGCCAAGAACTGGGGGATCGTTCGTACACCGATAAACTCATCTTT. Its translation is CACQELGDRSYTDKLIF.

The V and J genes are TRDV2 and TRDJ1, with a weak D call TRDD3 (6 bases). Since TCRdb gives no J gene, matching the DNA to germline was used here to assign it. CDR1 and CDR2 from the germline V gene are GEAIGNYY and EKD. This CDR3 region has 17 residues. V dropped 4 bases and J dropped 0 bases, with 20 bases sitting between them. In DNA, the CDR3 is TGTGCCTGTGATACCCTGATGAAGGATACCGACACCGATAAACTCATCTTT. Residues: CACDTLMKDTDTDKLIF.

With respect to this clone: Germline is not matched at one junction end, which may reflect a read error. The rearrangement links TRDV2 to TRDJ1; 7 bases map to TRDD3. No J segment appears in TCRdb, so it was assigned here by matching the sequence to germline. CDR1 GEAIGNYY and CDR2 EKD come from the germline V gene. CDR3 length: 16 amino acids. In nucleotides, the CDR3 is TGTGCCTGTGACACACTCGGGATACCCAACACCTATAAACTCATCTTT. Translation gives CACDTLGIPNTYKLIF.

This rearrangement joins TRDV2 to TRDJ3; unclear D gene. Trimming cost V 3 bases and J 0 bases, with 11 bases left between them. The CDR3 totals 17 residues. Per the germline V gene, CDR1 is GEAIGNYY and CDR2 is EKD. The CDR3 loop is CACDSVPSSWDTRQMFF. The CDR3 bases are TGTGCCTGTGACTCCGTACCGAGCTCCTGGGACACCCGACAGATGTTTTTC.

In this sample, this clone turned up a few times. This chain joins TRDV2 and TRDJ1; TRDD3 matches at 12 bases. The CDR3 spans 20 residues. Germline lookup yields CDR1 GEAIGNYY and CDR2 EKD. The V gene end was trimmed by 2 bases and the J gene end by 0 bases; junction bases not matched to a gene: 15. The chain's CDR3 is CACDSLGPSTGGYNTDKLIF. As DNA, the CDR3 is TGTGCCTGTGACAGCTTGGGTCCTTCTACTGGGGGATACAACACCGATAAACTCATCTTT.

CDR3 in DNA: TGTGCCTGCTACCAAGGGTACTGGGGGACGGACGACACCGATAAACTCATCTTT. Translation: CACYQGYWGTDDTDKLIF. For the J gene the call is TRDJ1; the V gene lacks a call; TRDD3, the table's D call, was not compared with the DNA. This CDR3 is 18 amino acids long.

This clone occurred a few times. The genes are TRDV2 and TRDJ1; 12 positions agree with TRDD3. CDR3 length equals 18 residues. Losses at the gene ends were 3 bases for V and 0 bases for J; bases not matched to a gene: 10. Germline assignment: CDR1 GEAIGNYY and CDR2 EKD. The CDR3 DNA is TGTGCCTGTGACCCGCTGTACTGGGGGATACAACACACCGATAAACTCATCTTT. Translation: CACDPLYWGIQHTDKLIF.

This clone has more than one count but fewer than ten. Here the CDR3 reads CACDTVSWGIDDKLIF. The CDR3 DNA reads TGTGCCTGTGACACCGTATCCTGGGGGATCGACGATAAACTCATCTTT. The chain uses TRDV2 and TRDJ1, with 9 bases identical to TRDD3. The V gene's germline CDR1 is GEAIGNYY and CDR2 EKD. Trimming cost V 0 bases and J 4 bases; bases outside gene matches: 8. This CDR3 spans 16 amino acids.

This clone has a handful of counts. This chain links TRDV1 with TRDJ1, with 8 bases that match TRDD3. The V gene end was trimmed by 1 base and the J gene end by 1 base; junction bases not matched to a gene: 14. The length of the CDR3 is 19 residues. Per the germline V gene, CDR1 is TSWWSYY and CDR2 is QGS. CDR3 nucleotides: TGTGCTCTTGGGGAACGTCAATACTGGGGGGCATACCTCACCGATAAACTCATCTTT. Translated, it gives CALGERQYWGAYLTDKLIF.

By frequency in the sample, this clone is medium-sized (0.01 to 0.1%). This chain connects TRDV2 to TRDJ1; maybe TRDD3 (6 bases). Per germline, CDR1 GEAIGNYY and CDR2 EKD. Trimming took 1 base from V and 3 from J, leaving 11 bases between them. The CDR3 loop spans 14 amino acids. As DNA, the CDR3 is TGTGCCTGTGACACTATTGGGGATGCCGATAAACTCATCTTT. It specifies CACDTIGDADKLIF.

TRDV2 is the V gene, and the J gene was not called; TRDD3, the D gene given by the table, was not confirmed from the DNA. The germline CDR1 and CDR2 sequences are GEAIGNYY and EKD. The length of the CDR3 is 16 residues. The CDR3: CACRPLLGPHGDKLIF. CDR3 in DNA: TGTGCCTGTAGACCCTTACTGGGGCCCCACGGCGATAAGCTCATCTTT.

This chain joins TRDV2 and TRDJ1; 7 nucleotides match TRDD3. The V and J ends lost 1 base and 3 bases, in that order; junction bases with no gene match: 28. CDR1 and CDR2 from the germline V gene are GEAIGNYY and EKD. This CDR3 comprises 22 residues. CDR3 in DNA: TGTGCCTGTGACACGTTGGGTTCCACGATGAAGACTGGGGCAGAAAGGCCCGATAAACTCATCTTT. As protein: CACDTLGSTMKTGAERPDKLIF.

A remark on this clone: This could be a read error, since a much larger clone is one nucleotide away. This sample also contains other DNA sequences that code for the same CDR3. The gene calls are TRDV2 and TRDJ1; TRDD3 aligns across 8 bases. Looked up from germline, CDR1 is GEAIGNYY and CDR2 is EKD. The CDR3 consists of 14 residues. Unmatched junction bases numbered 2, after V lost 0 bases and J lost 3 bases. As DNA, the CDR3 is TGTGCCTGTGACACCTGGGGGATCTCCGATAAACTCATCTTT. It yields the protein CACDTWGISDKLIF.

The V and J genes are TRDV2 and TRDJ3; 12 bases map to TRDD3. The CDR3 extends over 20 amino acids. V was pared by 0 bases and J by 0 bases, with 5 bases of the junction left unmatched. Germline V gene sequence: CDR1 GEAIGNYY, CDR2 EKD. The CDR3 loop is CACDTVLGDTTSWDTRQMFF. Here the CDR3 DNA reads TGTGCCTGTGACACCGTACTGGGGGATACCACCTCCTGGGACACCCGACAGATGTTTTTC.

The table lists this clone with a few counts. CDR3: CACDGVGDTDKLIF. DNA for the CDR3: TGTGCCTGTGACGGAGTTGGGGACACCGATAAACTCATCTTT. The chain employs TRDV2 and TRDJ1, with a weak D call TRDD3 (5 bases). Germline V gene data show CDR1 as GEAIGNYY and CDR2 as EKD. CDR3 length: 14 amino acids. V was clipped by 3 bases and J by 0 bases, with 10 bases between them.

The J gene is TRDJ1, the V gene TRDV2; 10 nucleotides agree with TRDD3. Looked up from germline, CDR1 is GEAIGNYY and CDR2 is EKD. V lost 0 bases, J lost 4 bases, and 7 bases stayed unmatched. There are 16 residues in the CDR3. Written as DNA, the CDR3 is TGTGCCTGTGACACCGTCGGTGGGGGATACCTCGATAAACTCATCTTT. Its translation: CACDTVGGGYLDKLIF.

This chain links TRDV2 with TRDJ1, with 9 positions matching TRDD3. The junction had 5 bases not matched to a gene; V was cut back by 2 bases and J by 2 bases. The germline CDR1 and CDR2 sequences are GEAIGNYY and EKD. The CDR3 is 15 amino acids. CDR3 amino acids: CACDSLGDPTDKLIF. CDR3 coding DNA: TGTGCCTGTGACAGCCTGGGGGATCCGACCGATAAACTCATCTTT.

This clone appeared a few times. The V call is TRDV2, the J call TRDJ1; TRDD3 matches 8 bases. The CDR3 is made up of 16 amino acids. V gave up 3 bases and J gave up 0 bases; unmatched junction bases: 8. Looked up from germline, CDR1 is GEAIGNYY and CDR2 is EKD. CDR3 sequence (DNA): TGTGCCTGTGACGGATTACTGGGGGCTAACACCGATAAACTCATCTTT. Translated: CACDGLLGANTDKLIF.

The chain is built from TRDV2 and TRDJ2; TRDD3 aligns across 9 bases. The CDR3 contains 15 residues. The junction had 9 bases not matched to a gene; V was cut back by 3 bases and J by 8 bases. The germline V gene has CDR1 GEAIGNYY and CDR2 EKD. CDR3 amino acids: CACDDMGDRSAQLFF. CDR3 DNA sequence: TGTGCCTGTGACGATATGGGGGATAGATCGGCACAACTCTTCTTT.